A selection of T cell receptor beta chains follows, all from one sample in a study of cytomegalovirus exposure and HLA in healthy donors. Sequencing used immunoSEQ multiplex PCR; TCRdb keeps in-frame clones, though not all of them. The sample yields 140,000 to 150,000 clones, 82% seen once. Sequenced material: PBMCs. These receptors were obtained from a male donor in good health and CMV-seronegative. Each CDR3 is given with its conserved first and last residue. Each record gives: V gene, J gene, D gene, clone size, CDR3 protein, CDR3 DNA. The D gene is left open where the match is weak. The size entry is marked missing in some rows and otherwise reads once, few, many or a size class.

>TRBV19|TRBJ1-5|-|-
CASSIDSWRTHSNQPQHF
TGTGCCAGTAGTATAGATAGTTGGCGGACACATAGCAATCAGCCCCAGCATTTT
>TRBV7-9|TRBJ2-3|-|-
CASSSQGSHTDTQYF
TGTGCCAGCAGCTCACAGGGTAGTCACACAGATACGCAGTATTTT
>TRBV7-9|TRBJ1-4|TRBD1|-
CASSHGQGREKLFF
TGTGCCAGCAGCCACGGACAGGGTCGGGAAAAACTGTTTTTT
>TRBV20-1|TRBJ2-3|-|-
CSATTNGWYF
TGCAGTGCTACCACTAATGGGTGGTATTTT
>TRBV7-9|TRBJ1-6|TRBD1|-
CASSPTGGRSPLHF
TGTGCCAGCAGCCCGACAGGGGGCAGGTCACCCCTCCACTTT
>TRBV6-5|TRBJ2-7|TRBD1|-
CASSYKGQALYEQYF
TGTGCCAGCAGTTACAAGGGACAGGCACTCTACGAGCAGTACTTC
>TRBV9|TRBJ2-1|-|-
CASSARPWAGTYNEQFF
TGTGCCAGCAGCGCCCGGCCGTGGGCGGGGACCTACAATGAGCAGTTCTTC
>TRBV7-7|TRBJ2-1|TRBD1|-
CASSLEGTGYGGEQFF
TGTGCCAGCAGCTTAGAAGGGACAGGGTACGGGGGTGAGCAGTTCTTC
>TRBV13|TRBJ2-3|-|few
CASSPNLNADTQYF
TGTGCCAGCAGCCCTAACCTTAATGCAGATACGCAGTATTTT
>TRBV5-8|TRBJ2-1|-|once
CASSLDPGAYNEQFF
TGTGCCAGCAGCTTGGACCCGGGAGCCTACAATGAGCAGTTCTTC
>TRBV19|TRBJ2-1|-|-
CASSQGWGYNEQFF
TGTGCCAGTAGTCAGGGGTGGGGATACAATGAGCAGTTCTTC
>TRBV2|TRBJ1-1|TRBD1|-
CASSHFTGGATDTEAFF
TGTGCCAGCAGCCATTTTACAGGGGGCGCGACGGACACTGAAGCTTTCTTT
>TRBV6-5|TRBJ2-7|TRBD1|-
CASSYRDRVSYEQYF
TGTGCCAGCAGTTACCGGGACAGGGTGTCCTACGAGCAGTACTTC
>TRBV12-5|TRBJ1-1|-|-
CASGLVLSQGQDTEAFF
TGTGCTAGTGGTTTGGTACTTAGTCAGGGCCAGGACACTGAAGCTTTCTTT
>TRBV11-1|TRBJ2-1|-|-
CASSETRPEQFF
TGTGCCAGCAGCGAGACCAGGCCTGAGCAGTTCTTC
>TRBV27|TRBJ2-1|TRBD2|-
CASALAGAHNEQFF
TGTGCCAGCGCTCTAGCGGGAGCCCACAATGAGCAGTTCTTC
>TRBV10-3|TRBJ2-1|TRBD1|-
CAAWDRGNEQFF
TGTGCCGCCTGGGACAGGGGGAATGAGCAGTTCTTC
>TRBV9|TRBJ2-2|TRBD2|-
CASSVGSGLAGTGELFF
TGTGCCAGCAGCGTAGGGTCGGGACTAGCGGGAACCGGGGAGCTGTTTTTT
>TRBV14|TRBJ1-2|-|once
CASSQVTSSDYTF
TGTGCCAGCAGCCAAGTGACTTCCTCTGACTACACCTTC
>TRBV9|TRBJ2-1|-|-
CASSVLGRGYNEQFF
TGTGCCAGCAGCGTCCTCGGGCGGGGATACAATGAGCAGTTCTTC
>TRBV6-5|TRBJ2-3|TRBD2|few
CASSLSLAGGYTQYF
TGTGCCAGCAGTTTATCGCTAGCGGGGGGTTATACGCAGTATTTT
>TRBV7-8|TRBJ2-1|TRBD1|-
CASSPTTLDRSNEQFF
TGTGCCAGCAGCCCCACCACTCTGGACAGGTCGAATGAGCAGTTCTTC
>TRBV28|TRBJ2-7|TRBD1|-
CASRADRGYEQYF
TGTGCCAGCAGAGCGGACAGGGGCTACGAGCAGTACTTC
>TRBV6-5|TRBJ2-1|TRBD1|-
CASTRQGNNEQFF
TGTGCCAGCACCCGACAGGGGAACAATGAGCAGTTCTTC
>TRBV5-5|TRBJ2-7|-|-
CASRRGAQSEQYF
TGTGCCAGCAGGCGGGGAGCGCAGTCCGAGCAGTACTTC
>TRBV28|TRBJ1-2|-|-
CASSQEGYTF
TGTGCCAGCAGTCAGGAAGGCTACACCTTC
>TRBV2|TRBJ2-3|-|-
CASSAGLADTDTQYF
TGTGCCAGCAGCGCTGGCCTAGCCGACACAGATACGCAGTATTTT
>TRBV5-6|TRBJ2-2|-|-
CASSLGQNTGELFF
TGTGCCAGCAGCTTGGGGCAGAACACCGGGGAGCTGTTTTTT
>TRBV14|TRBJ1-1|-|-
CASSQVGLPNTEAFF
TGTGCCAGCAGCCAAGTGGGACTCCCGAACACTGAAGCTTTCTTT
>TRBV2|TRBJ2-3|TRBD2|few
CASSVTSGSTDTQYF
TGTGCCAGCAGCGTGACTAGCGGAAGCACAGATACGCAGTATTTT
>TRBV14|TRBJ2-5|-|few
CASSRAETQYF
TGTGCCAGCAGCCGAGCAGAGACCCAGTACTTC
>TRBV5-4|TRBJ2-7|TRBD2|few
CASSLSKLAGVHYEQYF
TGTGCCAGCAGCTTATCTAAGCTAGCGGGGGTTCATTACGAGCAGTACTTC
>TRBV27|TRBJ2-7|TRBD1|-
CASSSALQQGTFYEQYF
TGTGCCAGCAGTTCCGCATTACAACAGGGGACCTTCTACGAGCAGTACTTC
>TRBV6-4|TRBJ1-5|-|once
CASTDPRGQPQHF
TGTGCCAGCACTGACCCCAGGGGCCAGCCCCAGCATTTT
>TRBV7-3|TRBJ1-3|TRBD1|few
CASGTGVAGNTIYF
TGTGCCAGCGGGACAGGGGTTGCTGGAAACACCATATATTTT
>TRBV27|TRBJ1-2|-|-
CASSLLGGNYGYTF
TGTGCCAGCAGTTTATTAGGGGGAAATTATGGCTACACCTTC
>TRBV7-8|TRBJ2-3|TRBD1|-
CASSEQGFETDTQYF
TGTGCCAGCAGCGAACAGGGGTTCGAGACAGATACGCAGTATTTT
>TRBV7-9|TRBJ2-1|-|-
CASSLEVIAWNEQFF
TGTGCCAGCAGCTTAGAGGTAATAGCGTGGAATGAGCAGTTCTTC
>TRBV6-5|TRBJ2-1|-|once
CASTPGGTAYNEQFF
TGTGCCAGCACTCCCGGCGGGACAGCATACAATGAGCAGTTCTTC
>TRBV11-2|TRBJ2-1|-|-
CASSRGKPYNEQFF
TGTGCCAGCAGCCGGGGGAAACCCTACAATGAGCAGTTCTTC
>TRBV14|TRBJ1-3|-|few
CASSQGRKYSGNTIYF
TGTGCCAGCAGCCAGGGCCGGAAGTACTCTGGAAACACCATATATTTT
>TRBV5-1|TRBJ2-5|TRBD2|-
CASKVSPTSVQETQYF
TGCGCCAGCAAGGTCTCACCGACTAGCGTCCAAGAGACCCAGTACTTC
>TRBV28|TRBJ1-5|-|-
CASLWGGNNQPQHF
TGTGCCAGCCTATGGGGGGGGAACAATCAGCCCCAGCATTTT
>TRBV19|TRBJ2-3|TRBD2|-
CASSTLAGSSTDTQYF
TGTGCCAGTAGTACCCTAGCGGGGTCTAGCACAGATACGCAGTATTTT
>TRBV6-1|TRBJ2-1|-|once
CASSPLFTTNNEQFF
TGTGCCAGCAGCCCCCTTTTTACCACTAACAATGAGCAGTTCTTC
>TRBV28|TRBJ2-4|-|few
CASSLRSFTENIQYF
TGTGCCAGCAGTTTACGGTCCTTTACAGAAAACATTCAGTACTTC
>TRBV28|TRBJ1-5|-|-
CASSLSVNQPQHF
TGTGCCAGCAGTTTATCGGTAAATCAGCCCCAGCATTTT
>TRBV4-2|TRBJ2-1|TRBD2|-
CASSRLEGLAGGPPGNEQFF
TGTGCCAGCAGCCGATTAGAGGGACTAGCGGGAGGGCCGCCGGGTAATGAGCAGTTCTTC
>TRBV23-1|TRBJ2-7|TRBD1|-
CASSPKGQYTYEQYF
TGCGCCAGCAGCCCAAAGGGACAGTATACCTACGAGCAGTACTTC
>TRBV5-8|TRBJ1-4|-|-
CASSRGRSRGNEKLFF
TGTGCCAGCAGCCGAGGACGTTCAAGGGGAAACGAAAAACTGTTTTTT
>TRBV2|TRBJ2-5|-|-
CASNIGEETQYF
TGTGCCAGCAATATAGGAGAAGAGACCCAGTACTTC
>TRBV25-1|TRBJ1-2|-|-
CASSEYGVSNYGYTF
TGTGCCAGCAGTGAATACGGGGTGTCTAACTATGGCTACACCTTC
>TRBV5-6|TRBJ2-3|TRBD2|-
CASSMTSRADTQYF
TGTGCCAGCAGCATGACTAGCAGAGCAGATACGCAGTATTTT
>TRBV9|TRBJ2-7|TRBD1|-
CASSSTGLRGEQYF
TGTGCCAGCAGCTCGACAGGGTTGAGGGGGGAGCAGTACTTC